What follows are 16 T cell receptor beta chains derived from one specimen sequenced in a study of blood T cell repertoires in COVID-19. Profiling relied on immunoSEQ multiplex PCR, and the TCRdb table lists in-frame clones only, not all of them. The sample consists of 300,000 to 350,000 clones, roughly 89% of them appearing once. The sample taken for sequencing was PBMCs or T cells enriched from blood (not recorded which). The receptors come from a woman under 30 with acute COVID-19.

This rearrangement joins TRBV18 to TRBJ1-1, with 7 bases aligning to TRBD1. CDR3 length equals 13 residues. Germline V gene data show CDR1 as KGHSH and CDR2 as LQKENI. After removal of 6 bases from V and 2 bases from J, the junction contained 3 bases not matched to a gene. The CDR3 nucleotides read TGTGCCAGCTCTAGGGACAGCAACACTGAAGCTTTCTTT. Protein product: CASSRDSNTEAFF.

The V gene is TRBV2, the J gene TRBJ2-2; 7 positions match TRBD1. With 2 bases clipped from V and 4 bases from J, the junction kept 4 bases outside the gene matches. The CDR3 is made up of 15 amino acids. Germline lookup yields CDR1 SNHLY and CDR2 FYNNEI. This CDR3 is CASSEYRGGTGELFF. The CDR3 DNA reads as TGTGCCAGCAGTGAATACAGGGGCGGCACCGGGGAGCTGTTTTTT.

V and J are TRBV7-2 and TRBJ2-2; TRBD2 matches at 10 bases. The CDR3 contains 15 residues. Germline V gene sequence: CDR1 SGHTA, CDR2 FQGNSA. Trimming removed 4 bases from V and 4 bases from J; junction bases left unmatched: 3. The CDR3: CASSSRTSGTGELFF. The CDR3 nucleotides read TGTGCCAGCAGCTCACGGACTAGCGGCACCGGGGAGCTGTTTTTT.

The genes are TRBV20-1 and TRBJ1-4, with D perhaps matching TRBD1 (5 bases). The CDR3 has 12 amino acids. Trimming removed 3 bases at V and 7 bases at J, with 9 bases between. Germline V gene data show CDR1 as DFQATT and CDR2 as SNEGSKA (reference sequence). The CDR3 region has the DNA TGCAGTGCTAGTAGGGACTCTGAAAAACTGTTTTTT. This sequence encodes CSASRDSEKLFF.

The chain combines TRBV18 with TRBJ2-7; TRBD2 matches at 10 bases. J lost 5 bases, V lost 3 bases, and 7 bases had no gene match. This CDR3 contains 15 residues. CDR1 KGHSH and CDR2 LQKENI come from the germline V gene. The CDR3 sequence: CASSPAGAGGDEQYF. CDR3 coding DNA: TGTGCCAGCTCACCGGCCGGAGCGGGAGGGGACGAGCAGTACTTC.

This clone was detected once. The J gene is TRBJ1-5, the V gene TRBV19, with D tentatively TRBD1 (5 bases). V dropped 6 bases and J dropped 0 bases, with 15 bases sitting between them. The CDR3 has 16 residues. Germline values: CDR1 LNHDA, CDR2 SQIVND (reference sequence). The DNA for the CDR3 is TGTGCCAGTAGGCAAGACAGAACGGGTAGCAATCAGCCCCAGCATTTT. This sequence encodes CASRQDRTGSNQPQHF.

This clone was seen only once. The chain joins TRBV7-9 to TRBJ2-1, with D tentatively TRBD2 (5 bases). The germline V gene encodes CDR1 SEHNR and CDR2 FQNEAQ (reference sequence). The CDR3 spans 15 residues. Trimming cost V 1 base and J 6 bases, with 13 bases left between them. The CDR3 spells CASSLGGSLGNEQFF. The CDR3 region has the DNA TGTGCCAGCAGCTTAGGTGGGAGTCTAGGCAATGAGCAGTTCTTC.

The chain is built from TRBV28 and TRBJ1-2, with 10 bases matching TRBD1. This CDR3 comprises 14 residues. The germline CDR1 and CDR2 sequences are MDHEN and SYDVKM. Trimming took 7 bases from V and 8 from J; bases not matched to a gene: 10. CDR3 in amino acids: CASTLGQGSRGYTF. The CDR3 nucleotides are TGTGCCAGCACTTTGGGACAGGGGAGTAGGGGCTACACCTTC.

The chain has TRBV5-1 and TRBJ1-1, with D hard to call. Trimming took off 2 bases at V and 4 bases at J, with 15 bases between the two ends. The CDR3 sequence is 15 residues long. The germline V gene has CDR1 SGHRS and CDR2 YFSETQ. CDR3 in amino acids: CASSLIGEGGTEAFF. CDR3 coding DNA: TGCGCCAGCAGCTTAATCGGTGAGGGAGGCACTGAAGCTTTCTTT.

The V call is TRBV2, the J call TRBJ2-4; TRBD1 matches at 7 bases. The V and J ends lost 6 bases and 8 bases, in that order; junction bases with no gene match: 10. The CDR3 length is 14 residues. Germline assignment: CDR1 SNHLY and CDR2 FYNNEI. CDR3 protein: CASSGTAGWDIQYF. The CDR3 DNA reads TGTGCCAGCAGCGGGACAGCCGGTTGGGACATTCAGTACTTC.

The CDR3 DNA reads TGCGCCAGCAGCTTCTCTATTGGAGAGACCCAGTACTTC. This sequence encodes CASSFSIGETQYF. The chain is built from TRBV5-1 and TRBJ2-5; D is unresolved. There are 13 residues in the CDR3. V was pared by 2 bases and J by 4 bases, with 9 bases between. Germline CDR1 reads SGHRS; CDR2 reads YFSETQ.

The J gene is TRBJ2-2, the V gene TRBV5-1; no clear D gene. The CDR3 loop spans 14 amino acids. Looked up from germline, CDR1 is SGHRS and CDR2 is YFSETQ. Trimming stripped 0 bases from V and 5 bases from J, with 8 bases between. The CDR3 sequence: CASSLGGRTGELFF. CDR3 nucleotides: TGCGCCAGCAGCTTGGGCGGTCGGACCGGGGAGCTGTTTTTT.

The chain is built from TRBV28 and TRBJ2-7; 7 bases are shared with TRBD2. CDR1 is MDHEN, CDR2 SYDVKM, per germline. The CDR3 consists of 13 residues. Trimming took 6 bases from V and 9 from J; bases not matched to a gene: 11. The DNA of the CDR3 is TGTGCCAGCAGGCTAGCGGATGATCGGGTGCAGTACTTC. Protein: CASRLADDRVQYF.

This clone was observed many times. The J gene is TRBJ1-2, the V gene TRBV5-1; no clear D. Trimming cost V 0 bases and J 2 bases, with 14 bases left between them. The length of the CDR3 is 16 residues. Germline CDR1 SGHRS, CDR2 YFSETQ. In DNA, the CDR3 is TGCGCCAGCAGCTTGGCCATATCGGGTTTGAACTATGGCTACACCTTC. Translation: CASSLAISGLNYGYTF.

V usage is TRBV27 and J usage is TRBJ1-5; maybe TRBD1 (6 bases). The CDR3 is 14 residues long. Germline CDR1 is MNHEY and CDR2 is SMNVEV (reference sequence). V lost 3 bases and J lost 7, with 13 bases in between. Here the CDR3 DNA reads TGTGCCAGCAGTTTTTGGGGGCCAGGACAGCCCCAGCATTTT. Amino acids: CASSFWGPGQPQHF.

This chain's CDR3 is CASSPPGQGSGYTF. The CDR3 DNA follows: TGTGCCAGCAGTCCTCCGGGACAGGGTTCCGGCTACACCTTC. This chain uses TRBV28 with TRBJ1-2; 9 bases agree with TRBD1. Trimming removed 5 bases from V and 8 bases from J; junction bases left unmatched: 9. Germline CDR1 and CDR2: MDHEN and SYDVKM. This CDR3 comprises 14 residues.